What follows is one T cell receptor beta chain and its context. The target antigen is unknown. This specimen belongs to a study of shared clonotypes between healthy human individuals. Assay execution took place at the deep level. Sequencing was performed with immunoSEQ multiplex PCR; in TCRdb, only in-frame clones are kept and a portion is missing. Here the sample spans about 2 million clones, about 95% being singletons. The study's findings and limits: When compared with the clonotypes that were shared by all four sorted-subset donors, the non-shared clonotypes turned out to have lower generation probabilities.

The CDR3 covers 16 residues. Germline V CDR1 and CDR2: LNHNV, YYDKDF (reference sequence). The V gene end was trimmed by 4 bases and the J gene end by 0 bases; junction bases not matched to a gene: 6. Naive-designated CD8 cells lacked CD45RO, were positively enriched for CCR7, and omitted terminally differentiated effector memory CD45RA+ cells. The rearrangement uses TRBV15 and TRBJ1-3; 7 nucleotides match TRBD1. Sequenced material: naive CD8+ T cells sorted from blood. The TCR was taken from a young man in good health. The CDR3 DNA is TGTGCCACCAGCACTAGGACAGGAATCTCTGGAAACACCATATATTTT. Translation gives CATSTRTGISGNTIYF.